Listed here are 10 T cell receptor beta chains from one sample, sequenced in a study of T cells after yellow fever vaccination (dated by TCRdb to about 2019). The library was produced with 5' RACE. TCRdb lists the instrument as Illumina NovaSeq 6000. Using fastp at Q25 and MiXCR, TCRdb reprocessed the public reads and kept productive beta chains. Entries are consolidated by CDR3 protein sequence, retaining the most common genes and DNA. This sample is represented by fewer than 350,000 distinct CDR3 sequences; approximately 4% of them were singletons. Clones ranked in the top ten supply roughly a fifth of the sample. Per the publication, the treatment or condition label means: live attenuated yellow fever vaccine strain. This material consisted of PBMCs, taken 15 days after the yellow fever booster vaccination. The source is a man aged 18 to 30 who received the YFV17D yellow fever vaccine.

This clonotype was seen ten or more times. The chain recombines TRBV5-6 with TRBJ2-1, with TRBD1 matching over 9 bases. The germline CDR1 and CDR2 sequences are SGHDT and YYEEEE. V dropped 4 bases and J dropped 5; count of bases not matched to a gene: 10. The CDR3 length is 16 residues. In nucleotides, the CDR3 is TGTGCCAGCAGCACACCGGGACAGGGTCTCGACAATGAGCAGTTCTTC. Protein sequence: CASSTPGQGLDNEQFF.

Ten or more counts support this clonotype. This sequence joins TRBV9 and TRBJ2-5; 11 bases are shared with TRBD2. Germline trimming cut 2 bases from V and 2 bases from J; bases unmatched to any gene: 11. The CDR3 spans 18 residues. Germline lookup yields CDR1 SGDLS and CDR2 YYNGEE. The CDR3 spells CASSVGLAGGYPQETQYF. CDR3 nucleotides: TGTGCCAGCAGCGTGGGCCTAGCGGGGGGCTACCCACAAGAGACCCAGTACTTC.

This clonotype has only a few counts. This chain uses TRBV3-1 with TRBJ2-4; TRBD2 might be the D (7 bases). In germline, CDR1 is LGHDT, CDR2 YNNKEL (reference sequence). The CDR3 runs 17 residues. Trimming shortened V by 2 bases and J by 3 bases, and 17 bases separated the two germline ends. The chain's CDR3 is CASSQPGEGIGKNIQYF. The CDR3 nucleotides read TGTGCCAGCAGCCAACCAGGGGAGGGGATTGGCAAAAACATTCAGTACTTC. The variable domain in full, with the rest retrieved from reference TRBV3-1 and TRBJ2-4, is DTAVSQTPKYLVTQMGNDKSIKCEQNLGHDTMYWYKQDSKKFLKIMFSYNNKELIINETVPNRFSPKSPDKAHLNLHINSLELGDSAVYFCASSQPGEGIGKNIQYFGAGTRLSVL.

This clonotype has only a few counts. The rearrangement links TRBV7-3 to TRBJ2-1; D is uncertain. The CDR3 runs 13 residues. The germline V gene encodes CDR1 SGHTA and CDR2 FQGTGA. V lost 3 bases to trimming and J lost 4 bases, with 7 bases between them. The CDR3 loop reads CASSFKGYNEQFF. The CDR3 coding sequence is TGTGCCAGCAGCTTTAAGGGTTACAATGAGCAGTTCTTC.

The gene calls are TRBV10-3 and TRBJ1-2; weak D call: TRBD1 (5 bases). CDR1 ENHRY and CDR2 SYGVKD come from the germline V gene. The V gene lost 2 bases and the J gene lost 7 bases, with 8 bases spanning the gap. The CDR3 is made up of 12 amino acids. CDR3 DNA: TGTGCCATCAGTGAGGAGGGGCTTGGCTACACCTTC. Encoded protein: CAISEEGLGYTF.

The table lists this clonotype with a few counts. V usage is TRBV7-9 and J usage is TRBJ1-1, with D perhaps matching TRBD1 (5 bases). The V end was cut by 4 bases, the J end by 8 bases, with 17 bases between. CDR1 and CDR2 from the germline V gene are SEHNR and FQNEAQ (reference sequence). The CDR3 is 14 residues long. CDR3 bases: TGTGCCAGCAGCTACTCTCAACAGGAACTAGAAGCTTTCTTT. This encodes CASSYSQQELEAFF.

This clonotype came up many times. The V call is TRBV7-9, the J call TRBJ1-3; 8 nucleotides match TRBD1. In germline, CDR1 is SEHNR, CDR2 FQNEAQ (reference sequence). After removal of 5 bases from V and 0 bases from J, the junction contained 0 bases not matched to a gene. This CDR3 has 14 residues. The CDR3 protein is CASSTGGSGNTIYF. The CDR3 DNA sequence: TGTGCCAGCAGCACAGGGGGCTCTGGAAACACCATATATTTT.

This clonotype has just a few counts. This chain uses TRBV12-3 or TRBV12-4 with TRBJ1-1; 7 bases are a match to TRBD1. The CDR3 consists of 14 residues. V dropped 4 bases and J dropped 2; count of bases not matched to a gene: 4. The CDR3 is CASSYRGANTEAFF. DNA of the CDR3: TGTGCCAGCAGTTACAGGGGCGCCAACACTGAAGCTTTCTTT.

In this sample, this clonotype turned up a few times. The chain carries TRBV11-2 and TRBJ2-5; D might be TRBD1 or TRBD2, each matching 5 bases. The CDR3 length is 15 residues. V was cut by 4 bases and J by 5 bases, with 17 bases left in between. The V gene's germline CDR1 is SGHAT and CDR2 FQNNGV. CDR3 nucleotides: TGTGCCAGCAGCTCCCAGGGAGAAGAGAGGGAGACCCAGTACTTC. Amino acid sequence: CASSSQGEERETQYF.

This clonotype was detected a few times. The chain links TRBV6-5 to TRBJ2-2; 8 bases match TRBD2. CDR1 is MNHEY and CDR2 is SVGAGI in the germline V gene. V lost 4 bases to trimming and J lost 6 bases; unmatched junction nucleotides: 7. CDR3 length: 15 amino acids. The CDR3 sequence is CASSFRGGESGELFF. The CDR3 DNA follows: TGTGCCAGCAGTTTCCGGGGGGGGGAGTCCGGGGAGCTGTTTTTT.